The source of this TCR beta chain is a study of blood T cell repertoires in COVID-19 (dated by TCRdb to 2019 to 2021). For the study in its entirety: Samples from collaborators originated in the United States, Italy and Spain and spanned both the acute and convalescent phases of COVID-19. The material from the prospective study consisted of cDNA or gDNA derived from T cells, B-cell-depleted T cells, or PBMCs. Subjects who had been exposed to COVID-19, were actively infected with it, or had recovered from it provided the deeply sampled blood TCRbeta repertoires that made up the dataset. The repertoires were made available in a free public database intended to serve as a resource for research on the immune response to SARS-CoV-2. The samples were drawn from two sources: the first 160 participants of the ongoing ImmuneRACE study, and 1,200 or so subjects contributed by 6 global collaborators. Nearly every sample came with metadata listing a de-identified subject ID, COVID-19 status, age in years and sex. Where available, HLA class I and class II types were obtained from metadata supplied by the sample provider rather than from assay-based typing.

Whole blood was collected in K2EDTA tubes by collaborating institutions according to the institutions' own protocols. For TCRbeta analysis, collaborator samples were shipped as frozen whole blood, as isolated PBMCs, or as DNA extracted from either sample type. The investigation overall reported the following: The amount of clinical and demographic metadata varied by source and participant and was provided uncurated.

The immunoSEQ Assay, a bias-controlled multiplex PCR, was used to amplify TCRbeta CDR3 regions from genomic DNA. The published analysis was carried out like this. Within the assay, amplification of reference gene primers was used to estimate how many nucleated cells each sample contained. To quantify the absolute abundance of each unique TCRbeta CDR3 rearrangement, sequence reads were collapsed and filtered. Productive Simpson clonality was computed per sample as the square root of Simpson's diversity index over productive rearrangements. TCRdb provides this immuneACCESS table in a form limited to in-frame rearrangements. Some clones are lacking; in checked studies, under half of them reflect an unresolved V gene, and why the rest are absent is not known. Clone size and V and J calls were adopted from that table, with D and trimming inferred from the DNA. The sample table holds tens of thousands of clones, of which 85% to 90% were seen once. The ten most abundant clones make up 9.5% to 13% of the sample.

In regard to this clone: The antigen it binds to is not known. Base-call qualities are not available, and no considerably larger clone is one nucleotide away.

The sequencing input was peripheral blood. This receptor was identified in a man between 65 and 79 years old with active or convalescent COVID-19.

The nucleotide sequence is TGTGCCAGCAGTTTTACCGGGACTAGCGGGTATACGCAGTATTTT. It specifies CASSFTGTSGYTQYF. The rearranged segments are TRBV27 and TRBJ2-3; TRBD2 matches 12 bases in the middle. Its CDR3 holds 15 amino acids, cysteine through phenylalanine. Of the read, only the CDR3 DNA is kept; its 45 bases are in frame from base 1. CDR1 and CDR2 are read off the germline V gene (reference sequence) as MNHEY and SMNVEV. Trimmed from V: 3 bases; trimmed from J: 7 bases; junction bases lacking a gene match: 5.